The 12 T cell receptor beta chains below come from one sample, sequenced in a study of graft-versus-host responses after intestinal transplantation (dated by TCRdb to 2020 to 2022). The time point label of this sample denotes: cells obtained before transplantation from donor or recipient. The library was generated by the immunoSEQ multiplex PCR assay. In TCRdb, the immuneACCESS table is reduced to in-frame sequences with V and J assigned. These tables do not hold every clone; where another copy was compared, an unresolved V gene accounts for under half, and the others remain unexplained. The sample table holds about 9,500 clones, of which 30% were seen once. The ten largest clones add up to around 3% of the sample. Sequencing was performed on alloreactive CD4+ T cells from a mixed lymphocyte reaction culture, taken before intestinal transplant. The cell subset or site label corresponds to: CFSE-low proliferating T cells sorted from roughly six-day pre-transplant mixed lymphocyte reaction (GvH or HvG direction). These receptor sequences come from a human patient who received an intestinal transplant.

This clone was seen a handful of times. The chain carries TRBV27 and TRBJ2-7, with no clear D. Trimming removed 5 bases at V and 0 bases at J, with 14 bases between. The CDR3 length is 15 residues. Germline-derived CDR1 and CDR2 are MNHEY and SMNVEV (reference sequence). The CDR3 protein is CASSLIPEPSYEQYF. CDR3 DNA sequence: TGTGCCAGCAGTCTAATTCCAGAGCCCTCCTACGAGCAGTACTTC.

CDR3 nucleotide sequence: TGTGCCAGCAGTGAAGTTGTTGACTTCACCTACGAGCAGTACTTC. Translation gives CASSEVVDFTYEQYF. This rearrangement joins TRBV2 to TRBJ2-5; D remains unclear. The J call may be wrong; the DNA end is better matched by TRBJ2-7. The CDR3 runs 15 residues. CDR1 and CDR2 (germline): SNHLY, FYNNEI.

This clone appeared once. The chain joins TRBV28 to TRBJ1-1; D is undetermined. CDR1 MDHEN and CDR2 SYDVKM come from the germline V gene. This CDR3 is built from 15 residues. V was trimmed by 1 base and J by 3 bases, leaving 12 bases between them. The DNA of the CDR3 is TGTGCCAGCAGTTTATTTTCCGGGCTCCACACTGAAGCTTTCTTT. This gives the protein CASSLFSGLHTEAFF.

The V call is TRBV11-2, the J call TRBJ2-7; 10 nucleotides line up with TRBD2. The germline V gene has CDR1 SGHAT and CDR2 FQNNGV. CDR3 size: 14 residues. V shed 4 bases and J 4 bases; nucleotides not matched to a gene: 4. The CDR3 coding sequence is TGTGCCAGCAGCTCTCTAGCGGGGGAATACGAGCAGTACTTC. This translates into CASSSLAGEYEQYF.

This clone has just a few counts. The chain is built from TRBV5-1 and TRBJ2-1, with D uncertain. The germline gives CDR1 SGHRS, CDR2 YFSETQ. The V end lost 0 bases, the J end lost 8 bases, and 9 bases lay between the germline ends. There are 13 residues in the CDR3. The CDR3 region has the DNA TGCGCCAGCAGCTTGGAAGCTAGGGATGAGCAGTTCTTC. Translated: CASSLEARDEQFF.

This chain uses TRBV7-2 with TRBJ2-7; D ambiguous. V was pared by 3 bases and J by 6 bases, with 9 bases between. The CDR3 loop spans 12 amino acids. Germline loops: CDR1 SGHTA, CDR2 FQGNSA. For the CDR3, the DNA is TGTGCCAGCAGCTTGTATACGGGCGAGCAGTACTTC. Its translation is CASSLYTGEQYF. Supplemented by reference TRBV7-2 and TRBJ2-7, the full variable domain reads GAGVSQSPSNKVTEKGKDVELRCDPISGHTALYWYRQSLGQGLEFLIYFQGNSAPDKSGLPSDRFSAERTGGSVSTLTIQRTQQEDSAVYLCASSLYTGEQYFGPGTRLTVT.

The chain links TRBV7-6 to TRBJ1-1; D possibly corresponds to TRBD1 (6 bases). In germline, CDR1 is SGHVS, CDR2 FNYEAQ. The length of the CDR3 is 15 residues. V lost 0 bases to trimming and J lost 1 base, with 9 bases between them. In DNA form, the CDR3 reads TGTGCCAGCAGCTTAGCTCCGGACAGGAACACTGAAGCTTTCTTT. This encodes CASSLAPDRNTEAFF.

J is TRBJ1-1 and V is TRBV30; D remains unclear. Trimming stripped 5 bases from V and 1 base from J, with 11 bases between. Germline V gene sequence: CDR1 GTSNPN, CDR2 SVGIG (reference sequence). The length of the CDR3 is 13 residues. The CDR3, as DNA: TGTGCCTGGCACTTCCGCGGGAACACTGAAGCTTTCTTT. It translates to CAWHFRGNTEAFF.

J is TRBJ1-2 and V is TRBV7-9; no firm D call. V lost 1 base and J 8 bases, leaving 8 bases between the germline ends. The CDR3 is made up of 12 amino acids. Per germline, CDR1 SEHNR and CDR2 FQNEAQ (reference sequence). CDR3 sequence (DNA): TGTGCCAGCAGCTTAGAAATAGGGGGCTACACCTTC. Translated: CASSLEIGGYTF. Using reference TRBV7-9 and TRBJ1-2 for the parts outside the CDR3, the full variable domain is DTGVSQNPRHKITKRGQNVTFRCDPISEHNRLYWYRQTLGQGPEFLTYFQNEAQLEKSRLLSDRFSAERPKGSFSTLEIQRTEQGDSAMYLCASSLEIGGYTFGSGTRLTVV.

As to this clone: The junction departs from germline at one end; a sequencing error may be responsible. The chain combines TRBV27 with TRBJ1-2; D gene ambiguous. From germline, CDR1 is MNHEY and CDR2 SMNVEV (reference sequence). The CDR3 is made up of 15 amino acids. CDR3 coding DNA: TGTGCCAGCAGTCTATCCACCGGGTCCGTCTATGGCTACACCTTC. It is translated as CASSLSTGSVYGYTF.

This clone was counted a few times. The gene calls are TRBV5-1 and TRBJ1-1; 8 nucleotides align to TRBD1. V dropped 3 bases and J dropped 6; count of bases not matched to a gene: 4. CDR3 length equals 13 residues. CDR1 SGHRS and CDR2 YFSETQ come from the germline V gene. Written as DNA, the CDR3 is TGCGCCAGCAGCTATGACAGGGGCCCTGAAGCTTTCTTT. Amino acids: CASSYDRGPEAFF.

This clone was seen a few times. The CDR3 sequence: CASSQMIFFGGSSYEQYF. In DNA, the CDR3 is TGCGCCAGCAGCCAAATGATCTTCTTCGGCGGGAGCTCCTACGAGCAGTACTTC. The chain joins TRBV4-1 to TRBJ2-7, with 7 bases matching TRBD2. The CDR3 runs 18 residues. CDR1 is MGHRA and CDR2 is YSYEKL in the germline V gene. Trimming cost V 2 bases and J 0 bases; bases outside gene matches: 13.